This entry is about one TCR beta chain. This clone's antigen is unknown. No qualities accompany the bases; no much larger clone lies one base away. Library preparation used the immunoSEQ multiplex PCR assay. For the multiplex PCR, a mixture combining 60 forward primers for TCR Vbeta segments and 13 reverse primers for TCR Jbeta segments was used. The CDR3 region of rearranged TCR beta genes was amplified from genomic DNA with a multiplex PCR assay. Amplified TCR beta libraries were sequenced as 87-base-pair reads on the Illumina HiSeq System. Turning to the authors' computational methods: A later analysis counted about 76 million unique TCR beta chains across the 500 to 850 repertoires, and roughly 9.9 million of these chains were shared by at least two donors. A nearest-neighbor algorithm error-corrected the raw reads and collapsed the reads into unique sequences, merging closely related sequences to remove PCR and sequencing errors. CDR3 sequences were aligned to IMGT reference sequences to assign V, D and J gene segments. For a sequence to be retained, a match of at least six nucleotides was required to both a V gene segment and a J gene segment. A rearrangement was called productive if the CDR3 had no stop codons and remained in frame with V and J, and every other rearrangement was called non-productive. Following IMGT convention, CDR3 was defined as the stretch from the second conserved V-encoded cysteine to the conserved J-encoded phenylalanine. In an earlier analysis of approximately 500 of the donors, sequences lacking an unambiguous match to a single V gene segment were excluded. In an earlier analysis of around 600 of the donors, V segments were called functional above 56.7% productive rearrangements and were called segregating when the between-donor standard deviation exceeded 5%. A statistical classification framework was developed to diagnose cytomegalovirus status using the catalog of TCR beta chain sequences. In a later analysis, V and J genes were assigned by comparing TCR nucleotide sequences against IMGT/GENE-DB human TR gene sequences. The TCRdist pipeline was used in a later analysis to assign CDR3 sequences and most-parsimonious VDJ recombination scenarios. In a later analysis, each TCR beta chain was defined by its CDR3 amino acid sequence together with its V-gene family, and reads lacking a unique V-gene family were excluded. To address suspected cross-contamination and a sequencing artifact, a later analysis removed approximately 600 highly shared, low-generation-probability nucleotide sequences. In a later analysis, a clonal expansion index for each public chain was calculated from normalized within-repertoire ranks of inferred template counts. Generation probabilities in a later analysis came from a VDJ recombination model fitted to out-of-frame rearrangements, and those results were checked against IGoR. In a later analysis, TCR-TCR, TCR-HLA and TCR-CMV co-occurrence was scored with hypergeometric tests, and a repertoire-size bias correction was applied to TCR pairs. A later analysis estimated false discovery rates by permuting HLA or CMV assignments 20 times. In a later analysis, co-occurring TCRs were grouped using DBSCAN, with TCRdist sequence similarity added in when clustering inside HLA-allele-positive subsets. For co-occurrence clustering, repertoires with fewer than 30,000 or more than 120,000 public chains were excluded, along with four or five repertoires with anomalous nucleotide sharing. TCRdb retrieved this table from immuneACCESS and kept in-frame rearrangements only. Not all clones are present; in checked studies, unresolved V genes account for under half, and no reason is known for the remainder. That table furnishes V, J and clone size, whereas the DNA furnished D and trimming. The sample table holds about 120,000 clones, of which over 60% were seen once. 4.2% of the sample rests with the top ten.

The CDR3 goes from the cysteine to the phenylalanine over 15 residues. Only the CDR3 DNA is retained, 45 bases long and in frame from the first base. According to the germline V gene, CDR1 reads MNHEY and CDR2 reads SVGAGI. V ends up 5 bases short and J 8 bases short, with an unmatched junction base count of 9. The cohort consisted of some 670 healthy bone marrow donors. Cohort members were all nominally healthy when sampled, although unrecorded immune exposures were likely present. The donor tested CMV seropositive and was one of the 289 seropositive cohort members. A peripheral blood sample was collected from each donor, and TCR beta sequencing was performed on peripheral blood mononuclear cells. The Qiagen DNeasy Blood Extraction Kit was used to extract genomic DNA from the blood cell samples. The sample is drawn from a study of cytomegalovirus exposure and HLA in healthy donors (dated by TCRdb to 2016 to 2017). Study-wide context: According to an earlier analysis of 587 of the donors, about 179 million T cells yielded over 90 million unique TCR beta sequences and about 300 Gb of sequence data. On average, 235,054 unique TCR beta nucleotide sequences were sequenced per donor among roughly 430 genotyped donors of the cohort, with 15% to 20% of those sequences being non-productive. The study was designed to test whether signatures of past pathogen exposure could be identified by cataloging public T cell receptors. An early release covering over 500 HLA-typed donors comprised about 300 gigabases of sequencing data and around 85 million unique TCR sequences. About five DR-DQ haplotypes were handled as single units for association and clustering, since linkage in the cohort was strong. A later genetic analysis used genome-wide SNP genotypes for about three fifths of the roughly 700 donors, treating that subset as a discovery cohort. In addition to the first cohort of approximately 670 subjects, a separate validation cohort of 120 different subjects was used. Of the roughly 400 genotyped donors, over 70% fell in the genetic ancestry cluster associated with self-reported Caucasian donors. To predict cytomegalovirus infection status, the study brought together high-throughput TCR immunosequencing, statistical association of individual TCRs with disease status, and machine learning. Class I and class II HLA loci were covered by the typing at four-digit resolution. The T cell repertoires of 550 to 850 subjects were profiled by immunosequencing and related to cytomegalovirus serostatus. In a later analysis, previously published TCR beta repertoires from 500 to 750 donors were re-analyzed and high-resolution HLA genotyping was added so that TCR occurrence patterns could be studied. The number of typed donors differed by locus: about 629-640 for A, B, C, DRB1 and DQB1; 500 to 550 for DQA1; approximately 600 for DPA1; and 450 to 480 for DPB1. In an earlier analysis of several hundred of the donors, high-throughput TCR beta sequencing was used to judge whether each TCR beta V gene segment behaved as functional or pseudogenic. In the later analysis, no new phenotypic data were used to find candidate immune exposures; instead, reliance was placed on TCR beta sequences and their occurrence across donors. Donor age, sex, ethnicity and CMV serostatus were compiled together with the repertoire data. All discovery cohort repertoires had been generated using a single sequencing platform. General findings and caveats noted by the study authors: This cohort had only TCR beta chains sequenced, and the lack of alpha or paired-chain data limited which features could be detected. Immune exposure information for the cohort was limited to CMV serostatus. A later genetic analysis reported fewer N-insertions in productive TCRs among donors in an Asian-associated ancestry cluster than the roughly 700-donor mean. A cluster of highly shared sequence variants was judged likely to be a technical artifact of the sequencing pipeline. According to a later analysis, TCR association rates differed among HLA loci, with DRB1 alleles showing the most associated TCRs and HLA-C alleles showing the fewest. Some IMGT-functional V segments, including TRBV6-2 and TRBV6-3, could not be told apart with the 87-base-pair reads, so those segments were excluded. Presence/absence analyses assumed roughly uniform sequencing depth across donors, an assumption that may not hold. According to the authors, the approach could potentially be generalized to other disease states and immunological phenotypes. Specific HLA alleles were associated with 15,000 to 20,000 TCR beta sequences at a false discovery rate of 0.05 in a later analysis. Because counts were too low, about 15 rarely observed V segments, including chromosome 9 orphons, were left out of the earlier analysis of some 640 of the donors. While some public TCRs were present in many individuals, most TCR sequences turned up only very rarely across donors. V-gene and J-gene trimming of TCR beta chains was associated with a missense DCLRE1C variant in a later genetic analysis, and the association was replicated in an independent cohort. Correlated functional status among segregating V segments might reflect linkage disequilibrium, but an unknown experimental factor could not be ruled out. In a later analysis, most CMV-associated TCR beta chains were found to appear HLA-restricted, with HLA associations seemingly driven largely by CMV exposure. Strong co-occurrence of HLA alleles, especially DR and DQ, made assigning TCR associations to individual alleles difficult. Cytomegalovirus status was reported to be diagnosed by the classifier with high specificity and sensitivity in both the original and validation cohorts. A total of 150 to 200 TCR beta chains were listed by the study as associated with cytomegalovirus. In vitro tests confirmed that a few of the cytomegalovirus-associated TCR beta chains recognize cytomegalovirus antigens. A later analysis found that HLA-associated TCR beta chains were more clonally expanded and had lower generation probabilities than equally common non-associated chains. An earlier analysis of 450 to 750 of the donors showed that most TCR beta V segments appeared in productive rearrangements either about 87% or about 30% of the time, which broadly matched IMGT annotations. HLA typing was unavailable for some donors at each locus, so association tests used only the typed subset. A later analysis reported that several top co-occurrence clusters appeared linked to parvovirus B19, influenza, CMV and Epstein-Barr virus. A further reported finding was that TCR beta sequences accurately predicted the HLA-A and HLA-B alleles for most subjects in the first cohort.

The chain couples TRBV6-5 to TRBJ1-6, and TRBD1 matches 7 of the central bases. Sequenced material: PBMCs. This clonotype originated in a male donor in good health and CMV-seropositive. DNA sequence: TGTGCCAGCAGTAAAACCGGGGACAGATATTCACCCCTCCACTTT. It encodes CASSKTGDRYSPLHF.